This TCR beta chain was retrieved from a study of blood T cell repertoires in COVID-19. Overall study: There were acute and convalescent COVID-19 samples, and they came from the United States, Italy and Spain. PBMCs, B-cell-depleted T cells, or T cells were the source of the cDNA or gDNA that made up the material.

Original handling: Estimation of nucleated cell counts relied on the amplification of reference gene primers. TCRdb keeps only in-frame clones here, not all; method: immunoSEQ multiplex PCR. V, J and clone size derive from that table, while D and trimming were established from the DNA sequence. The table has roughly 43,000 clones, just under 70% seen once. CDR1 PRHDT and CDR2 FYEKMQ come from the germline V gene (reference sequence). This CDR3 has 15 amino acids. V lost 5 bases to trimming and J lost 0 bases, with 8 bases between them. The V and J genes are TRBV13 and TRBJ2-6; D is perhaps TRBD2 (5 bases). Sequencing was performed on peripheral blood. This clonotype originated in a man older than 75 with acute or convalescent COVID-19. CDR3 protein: CASSVRDSGANVLTF. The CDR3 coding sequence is TGTGCCAGCAGCGTACGGGACTCTGGGGCCAACGTCCTGACTTTC.